This entry concerns a single TCR beta chain. Its antigen is undetermined. This specimen comes from a study of graft-versus-host responses after intestinal transplantation. Overall study: Anti-thymocyte globulin induction preceded three to four years of tacrolimus and steroid maintenance in all recipients.

The method was immunoSEQ multiplex PCR; TCRdb's version includes in-frame clones alone and lacks a portion of them. Among some 88,000 clones listed, 85% to 95% were seen once. The CDR3 has 13 residues. Germline CDR1 WSHSY, CDR2 SAAADI. V gave up 4 bases and J gave up 4 bases; unmatched junction bases: 2. Study results and caveats: Researchers found GvH clones in recipient marrow, and some showed up first in ileum or blood.

Sequenced material: unstimulated CD8+ T cells sorted from spleen or lymph node cells, taken before intestinal transplant. This TCR was sampled from a human donor who received an intestinal transplant. This sequence joins TRBV10-2 and TRBJ1-2; 8 nucleotides line up with TRBD1. As DNA, the CDR3 is TGCGCCAGCAGTGTTGGGACAGGCTATGGCTACACCTTC. Protein product: CASSVGTGYGYTF.